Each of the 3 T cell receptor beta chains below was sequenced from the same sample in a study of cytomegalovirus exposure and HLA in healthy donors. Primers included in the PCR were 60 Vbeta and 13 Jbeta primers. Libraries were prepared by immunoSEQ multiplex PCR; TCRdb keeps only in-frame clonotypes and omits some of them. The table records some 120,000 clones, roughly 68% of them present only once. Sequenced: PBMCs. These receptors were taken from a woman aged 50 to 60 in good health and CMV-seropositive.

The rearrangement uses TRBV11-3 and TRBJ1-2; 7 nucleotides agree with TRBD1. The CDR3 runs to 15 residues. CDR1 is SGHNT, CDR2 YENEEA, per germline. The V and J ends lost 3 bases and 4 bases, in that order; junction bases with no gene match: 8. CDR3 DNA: TGTGCCAGCAGCTTGTCGGGACAGAGAACCTATGGCTACACCTTC. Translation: CASSLSGQRTYGYTF.

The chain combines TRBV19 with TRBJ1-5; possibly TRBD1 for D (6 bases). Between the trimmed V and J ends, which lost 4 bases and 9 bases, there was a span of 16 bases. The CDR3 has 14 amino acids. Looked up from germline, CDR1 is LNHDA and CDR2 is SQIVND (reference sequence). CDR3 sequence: CASSTSPDRWPQHF. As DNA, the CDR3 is TGTGCCAGTAGTACCTCCCCTGACAGGTGGCCCCAGCATTTT. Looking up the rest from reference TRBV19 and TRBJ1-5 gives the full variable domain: DGGITQSPKYLFRKEGQNVTLSCEQNLNHDAMYWYRQDPGQGLRLIYYSQIVNDFQKGDIAEGYSVSREKKESFPLTVTSAQKNPTAFYLCASSTSPDRWPQHFGDGTRLSIL.

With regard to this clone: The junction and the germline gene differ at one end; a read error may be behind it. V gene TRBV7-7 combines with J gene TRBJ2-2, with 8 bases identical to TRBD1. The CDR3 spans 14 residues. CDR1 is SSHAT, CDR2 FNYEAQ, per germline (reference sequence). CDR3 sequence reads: CASSLGTGSGELFF. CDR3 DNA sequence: TGTGCTAGCAGCCTAGGGACAGGCAGCGGGGAGCTGTTTTTT.